These 8 T cell receptor beta chains came from one sample sequenced in a study of resident and recirculating memory T cells in vitiligo. Generated by immunoSEQ multiplex PCR, the TCRdb table keeps only in-frame clones and is missing some. The sample has about 42,000 clones; about nine tenths are singletons. The sequenced sample was blood. These receptors were taken from a male donor with vitiligo.

This clone was picked up a small number of times. This chain joins TRBV30 and TRBJ1-2, with TRBD1 as a possible D gene (5 bases). The CDR3 spans 12 residues. From germline, CDR1 is GTSNPN and CDR2 SVGIG (reference sequence). V was cut by 1 base and J by 8 bases, with 11 bases left in between. The CDR3 nucleotides are TGTGCCTGGAGTGGAGACAGATACGGCTACACCTTC. Its translation: CAWSGDRYGYTF.

The chain employs TRBV7-2 and TRBJ1-5, with D unresolved. The CDR3 contains 14 residues. V lost 1 base, J lost 4 bases, and 8 bases lay in between. Looked up from germline, CDR1 is SGHTA and CDR2 is FQGNSA. DNA of the CDR3: TGTGCCAGCAGCTTAGGGGGAGAAAATCAGCCCCAGCATTTT. Translating gives CASSLGGENQPQHF.

CDR3 sequence reads: CASSLQGMDTQYF. The CDR3 bases are TGCGCCAGCAGTCTACAGGGTATGGATACGCAGTATTTT. This chain connects TRBV5-1 to TRBJ2-3; maybe TRBD1 (6 bases). Germline V CDR1 and CDR2: SGHRS, YFSETQ. Trimming took 5 bases from V and 6 from J, leaving 13 bases between them. The CDR3 is 13 residues long.

This chain connects TRBV5-8 to TRBJ2-2; 8 nucleotides line up with TRBD1. The CDR3 covers 16 residues. J was trimmed by 6 bases and V by 1 base; bases with no gene match: 8. Germline V gene lookup returns CDR1 SGHTS and CDR2 YDEGEE. The CDR3 here is CASSLHMTGEAGELFF. As DNA, the CDR3 is TGTGCCAGCAGCTTGCACATGACAGGGGAGGCCGGGGAGCTGTTTTTT.

This chain connects TRBV18 to TRBJ1-5, with 12 bases fitting TRBD1. V was clipped by 6 bases and J by 13 bases; unmatched bases: 10. This CDR3 has 14 residues. Germline lookup yields CDR1 KGHSH and CDR2 LQKENI. The DNA of the CDR3 is TGTGCCAGCTCCCTTGGGACAGGGGGCGGCCATCAGCATTTT. It codes for CASSLGTGGGHQHF.

V gene TRBV19 combines with J gene TRBJ2-7, with TRBD1 matching 10 bases. In germline, CDR1 is LNHDA, CDR2 SQIVND (reference sequence). With 6 bases clipped from V and 5 bases from J, the junction kept 7 bases outside the gene matches. The CDR3 is made up of 14 amino acids. The CDR3 DNA reads as TGTGCCAGTAGAGATCGGACAGGGGGGGACGAGCAGTACTTC. It translates to CASRDRTGGDEQYF. Variable domain in full (rest from reference TRBV19 and TRBJ2-7): DGGITQSPKYLFRKEGQNVTLSCEQNLNHDAMYWYRQDPGQGLRLIYYSQIVNDFQKGDIAEGYSVSREKKESFPLTVTSAQKNPTAFYLCASRDRTGGDEQYFGPGTRLTVT.

This sequence joins TRBV5-6 and TRBJ2-3, with a weak D call TRBD1 (5 bases). Trimming cost V 1 base and J 6 bases, with 24 bases left between them. The V gene's germline CDR1 is SGHDT and CDR2 YYEEEE. This CDR3 comprises 18 residues. CDR3 protein: CASSLKPPRVSGIDTQYF. The CDR3 nucleotides are TGTGCCAGCAGCTTGAAGCCTCCCAGGGTGAGTGGAATTGATACGCAGTATTTT.

This sequence joins TRBV6-6 and TRBJ2-5; possibly TRBD2 for D (5 bases). From germline, CDR1 is MNHNY and CDR2 SVGAGI (reference sequence). The ends were cut back, 2 bases at V and 8 bases at J, with 15 bases in the middle. This CDR3 is built from 14 residues. CDR3 bases: TGTGCCAGCAGTTACACCACTAGAACGGATACCCAGTACTTC. Translated: CASSYTTRTDTQYF.